This T cell receptor (beta chain) was sequenced for a study of blood T cell repertoires in COVID-19. Looking at the study overall: Samples representing acute and convalescent COVID-19 were sourced from the United States, Italy and Spain. Nucleic acid was either cDNA or gDNA, and it came from T cells, B-cell-depleted T cells, or PBMCs.

In the authors' workflow: Amplification with reference gene primers provided the estimates of nucleated cell counts. The data were produced by immunoSEQ multiplex PCR, yet TCRdb's version contains in-frame clones alone and is incomplete. The V and J calls and clone size were taken over from that table, and D and trimming were inferred from the DNA. The data show 150,000 to 200,000 clones, with roughly 86% seen just once and 2.5% to 4% held by the top ten. The CDR3 covers 15 residues. CDR1 is MNHEY and CDR2 is SMNVEV in the germline V gene (reference sequence). The junction had 7 bases not matched to a gene; V was cut back by 5 bases and J by 2 bases.

The chain has TRBV27 and TRBJ1-1, with 8 bases lining up with TRBD1. This clonotype was sampled from an older man with acute or convalescent COVID-19. Sequencing was done on a sample of peripheral blood. The DNA for the CDR3 is TGTGCCAGCAGTGGACAGGGCGGGGGAAACACTGAAGCTTTCTTT. This encodes CASSGQGGGNTEAFF.